Shown below are 30 T cell receptor beta chains from a single sample sequenced in a study of T cell responses to AZD1222 COVID-19 vaccine. Clones were sequenced by immunoSEQ multiplex PCR, and TCRdb holds only the in-frame ones, with some missing. The sample lists roughly 50,000 clones; about three quarters were seen once. The sequencing here drew on peripheral blood, taken on day 0 of AZD1222 vaccination. These receptors came from an adult in good health.

V is TRBV3-1 (or the pseudogene TRBV3-2) and J is TRBJ2-2; D not resolved. V was clipped by 0 bases and J by 4 bases, with 9 bases between them. The CDR3 covers 15 residues. Germline CDR1 is LGHDT and CDR2 is YNNKEL (reference sequence). The CDR3 loop is CASSQDRFGTGELFF. The CDR3 DNA sequence: TGTGCCAGCAGCCAAGATAGATTTGGCACCGGGGAGCTGTTTTTT.

This chain links TRBV11-1 with TRBJ1-1; 8 nucleotides match TRBD1. J lost 3 bases, V lost 4 bases, and 4 bases had no gene match. The CDR3 covers 14 residues. Germline V gene data show CDR1 as SGHAT and CDR2 as FQDESV (reference sequence). CDR3 sequence reads: CASSSGGSDTEAFF. Here the CDR3 DNA reads TGTGCCAGCAGCTCAGGGGGCAGTGACACTGAAGCTTTCTTT.

This clone was seen just once. The chain is built from TRBV27 and TRBJ1-6; weak D call: TRBD1 (6 bases). CDR1 is MNHEY, CDR2 SMNVEV, per germline (reference sequence). Trimming took off 7 bases at V and 9 bases at J, with 16 bases between the two ends. CDR3 size: 14 residues. The CDR3 DNA is TGTGCCAGCAACGCTAAGGGGGGCCTTTCACCCCTCCACTTT. It codes for CASNAKGGLSPLHF.

The chain joins TRBV7-6 to TRBJ1-4; weak D call: TRBD1 (5 bases). Trimming removed 3 bases from V and 0 bases from J, with 14 bases in between. CDR3 length: 17 amino acids. Germline CDR1 and CDR2: SGHVS and FNYEAQ. This chain's CDR3 is CASSLGVVAATNEKLFF. CDR3 coding DNA: TGTGCCAGCAGCTTGGGGGTAGTTGCTGCAACTAATGAAAAACTGTTTTTT.

CDR3: CASSQVSILGSGDNEQFF. DNA for the CDR3: TGTGCCAGCAGCCAAGTGTCGATCCTAGGGAGCGGGGACAATGAGCAGTTCTTC. V is TRBV3-1 (or the pseudogene TRBV3-2) and J is TRBJ2-1, with 7 bases fitting TRBD2. The V gene's germline CDR1 is LGHDT and CDR2 YNNKEL (reference sequence). CDR3 length equals 18 residues. V shed 1 base, J shed 5 bases, and the junction held 14 bases outside the gene matches.

The chain joins TRBV11-2 to TRBJ1-6; no reliable D call. Germline V lookup: CDR1 SGHAT, CDR2 FQNNGV. Trimming removed 3 bases from V and 4 bases from J, with 7 bases in between. This CDR3 has 14 amino acids. The CDR3 bases are TGTGCCAGCAGCTTCGGAGTTTATAATTCACCCCTCCACTTT. It specifies CASSFGVYNSPLHF.

V and J are TRBV7-3 and TRBJ2-3, with D perhaps TRBD1 or TRBD2 (5 bases each). Germline assignment: CDR1 SGHTA and CDR2 FQGTGA. The CDR3 is 14 residues long. V was shortened by 11 bases and J by 7 bases, with 22 bases between the two germline ends. As DNA, the CDR3 is TGTGCCCAACTATGGGGACCTTGCCGACATACGCAGTATTTT. It encodes CAQLWGPCRHTQYF.

The V and J genes are TRBV6-5 and TRBJ1-5, with D possibly matching TRBD1 (6 bases). The CDR3 is 14 residues long. The V and J ends lost 7 bases and 8 bases respectively, with 18 bases between them. CDR1 is MNHEY and CDR2 is SVGAGI in the germline V gene. For the CDR3, the DNA is TGTGCCAGCACTCCAGGGGACCTAAAGGAGCCCCAGCATTTT. Translated, it gives CASTPGDLKEPQHF.

The gene calls are TRBV5-4 and TRBJ2-3; D is undetermined. CDR3 length equals 13 residues. Germline assignment: CDR1 SGHNT and CDR2 YYREEE (reference sequence). Trimming pared 0 bases from V and 1 base from J, leaving 3 bases between. The CDR3 nucleotides read TGTGCCAGCAGCTTGGGAGGCACAGATACGCAGTATTTT. It yields the protein CASSLGGTDTQYF. The full variable domain, in which reference TRBV5-4 and TRBJ2-3 provide the parts outside the CDR3, is ETGVTQSPTHLIKTRGQQVTLRCSSQSGHNTVSWYQQALGQGPQFIFQYYREEENGRGNFPPRFSGLQFPNYSSELNVNALELDDSALYLCASSLGGTDTQYFGPGTRLTVL.

This clone was found once. The chain joins TRBV2 to TRBJ1-1; TRBD1 matches 7 bases. The CDR3 loop spans 14 amino acids. CDR1 and CDR2 (germline): SNHLY, FYNNEI. Trimming took 4 bases from V and 5 from J; bases not matched to a gene: 7. The CDR3 bases are TGTGCCAGCAGTGTGACAGGGTTCGGTACTGAAGCTTTCTTT. This encodes CASSVTGFGTEAFF.

The rearrangement uses TRBV5-1 and TRBJ1-4, with D hard to call. The CDR3 is 14 residues long. The V gene lost 0 bases and the J gene lost 6 bases, with 9 bases spanning the gap. CDR1 and CDR2 from the germline V gene are SGHRS and YFSETQ. For the CDR3, the DNA is TGCGCCAGCAGCTTGGAGGGATGGGATGAAAAACTGTTTTTT. It is translated as CASSLEGWDEKLFF.

The V gene is TRBV7-9, the J gene TRBJ1-4; the D is unclear. V lost 3 bases, J lost 3 bases, and 11 bases lay in between. The CDR3 has 15 residues. Germline values: CDR1 SEHNR, CDR2 FQNEAQ (reference sequence). CDR3 DNA: TGTGCCAGCAGCTTTGCAGGCCATTCTAATGAAAAACTGTTTTTT. This codes for CASSFAGHSNEKLFF.

This clone was observed a handful of times. The rearrangement uses TRBV28 and TRBJ1-1; perhaps TRBD1 as D (6 bases). The germline V and J ends were trimmed by 5 bases and 6 bases, with 16 bases remaining between them. There are 14 residues in the CDR3. The germline V gene encodes CDR1 MDHEN and CDR2 SYDVKM. In DNA, the CDR3 is TGTGCCAGCAGTGGGGCGGGGGCAGGGGCTGAAGCTTTCTTT. Translating gives CASSGAGAGAEAFF.

The gene calls are TRBV7-2 and TRBJ1-1; D is unclear. Looked up from germline, CDR1 is SGHTA and CDR2 is FQGNSA. The CDR3 totals 15 residues. Between the trimmed V and J ends, which lost 2 bases and 4 bases, there was a span of 14 bases. Here the CDR3 DNA reads TGTGCCAGCAGCTTAACCCGGGTGGCCGGCACTGAAGCTTTCTTT. Translation gives CASSLTRVAGTEAFF.

V is TRBV2 and J is TRBJ1-2; a possible D gene is TRBD1 (6 bases). CDR1 and CDR2 from the germline V gene are SNHLY and FYNNEI. The CDR3 length is 14 residues. Trimming left V 2 bases short and J 3 bases short, with 10 bases between. CDR3 DNA: TGTGCCAGCAGTGAATCACAGGGTTACTATGGCTACACCTTC. Residues: CASSESQGYYGYTF.

The chain has TRBV3-1 (or the pseudogene TRBV3-2) and TRBJ2-3, with D hard to call. Germline CDR1 reads LGHDT; CDR2 reads YNNKEL (reference sequence). V lost 2 bases and J 5 bases, leaving 8 bases between the germline ends. This CDR3 has 13 residues. The CDR3 DNA sequence: TGTGCCAGCAGCCAAAATACCCAAGATACGCAGTATTTT. Amino acid sequence: CASSQNTQDTQYF.

This sequence joins TRBV5-1 and TRBJ2-3; possibly TRBD2 for D (6 bases). With 1 base removed from V and 0 bases from J, the gap between germline ends came to 9 bases. CDR3 length: 15 amino acids. Germline V CDR1 and CDR2: SGHRS, YFSETQ. CDR3 sequence: CASSLQAGSTDTQYF. CDR3 nucleotides: TGCGCCAGCAGCTTGCAGGCGGGAAGCACAGATACGCAGTATTTT.

The rearrangement uses TRBV20-1 and TRBJ2-2, with 8 bases lining up with TRBD2. V lost 3 bases, J lost 0 bases, and 6 bases stayed unmatched. The length of the CDR3 is 16 residues. Germline V CDR1 and CDR2: DFQATT, SNEGSKA (reference sequence). The CDR3 DNA reads TGCAGTGCTAGTTTCCCGGGACTAGCGAACACCGGGGAGCTGTTTTTT. Amino acid sequence: CSASFPGLANTGELFF.

The chain couples TRBV4-1 to TRBJ1-5; a possible D gene is TRBD1 (5 bases). Germline-derived CDR1 and CDR2 are MGHRA and YSYEKL. The CDR3 contains 15 residues. V lost 4 bases to trimming and J lost 5 bases, with 15 bases between them. The CDR3 sequence is CASSLTADLDQPQHF. CDR3 coding DNA: TGCGCCAGCAGCCTGACAGCGGACCTCGATCAGCCCCAGCATTTT.

V is TRBV11-3 and J is TRBJ2-2; TRBD1 or TRBD2 may be the D gene (5 bases each). V lost 5 bases and J 5 bases, leaving 9 bases between the germline ends. Germline V gene lookup returns CDR1 SGHNT and CDR2 YENEEA. This CDR3 region has 13 residues. CDR3 region: CASSRDGTGELFF. CDR3 sequence (DNA): TGTGCCAGCAGCAGGGACGGGACCGGGGAGCTGTTTTTT.

This chain joins TRBV5-1 and TRBJ2-2; D is unresolved. The CDR3 is 16 residues long. Germline CDR1 reads SGHRS; CDR2 reads YFSETQ. The V end was cut by 3 bases, the J end by 2 bases, with 14 bases between. This chain's CDR3 is CASSWGRLENTGELFF. For the CDR3, the DNA is TGCGCCAGCAGCTGGGGAAGACTGGAAAACACCGGGGAGCTGTTTTTT.

Points on this clone: Other DNA sequences of this sample code for an identical CDR3. This chain links TRBV14 with TRBJ2-6; no clear D gene. Trimming pared 0 bases from V and 0 bases from J, leaving 6 bases between. From germline, CDR1 is SGHDN and CDR2 FVKESK. This CDR3 comprises 16 residues. CDR3 DNA sequence: TGTGCCAGCAGCCAAGACAGTCGCTCTGGGGCCAACGTCCTGACTTTC. Its protein is CASSQDSRSGANVLTF.

The J gene is TRBJ2-7, the V gene TRBV28; 9 bases are shared with TRBD1. With 6 bases clipped from V and 4 bases from J, the junction kept 10 bases outside the gene matches. Germline V CDR1 and CDR2: MDHEN, SYDVKM. The CDR3 covers 15 residues. The CDR3 nucleotides read TGTGCCAGCAGGCCTGCCGGGACAGGGACATACGAGCAGTACGTC. This gives the protein CASRPAGTGTYEQYV.

In this sample, this clone turned up once. The genes are TRBV7-6 and TRBJ2-7; D might be TRBD2 (5 bases). Trimming pared 5 bases from V and 2 bases from J, leaving 22 bases between. Germline V gene sequence: CDR1 SGHVS, CDR2 FNYEAQ. The CDR3 is 17 residues long. Here the CDR3 reads CASSRGPGSEIPYEQYF. CDR3 bases: TGTGCCAGCAGCAGAGGACCGGGGTCCGAGATCCCCTACGAGCAGTACTTC.

This clone has a single count. The chain joins TRBV19 to TRBJ1-1; TRBD1 agrees at 7 bases. V lost 4 bases, J lost 5 bases, and 7 bases stayed unmatched. Germline V CDR1 and CDR2: LNHDA, SQIVND (reference sequence). This CDR3 contains 14 residues. The CDR3, as DNA: TGTGCCAGTAGTACTCAGGGGGGTTGGACTGAAGCTTTCTTT. Protein product: CASSTQGGWTEAFF. The entire variable domain, with the rest obtained from reference TRBV19 and TRBJ1-1, is as follows: DGGITQSPKYLFRKEGQNVTLSCEQNLNHDAMYWYRQDPGQGLRLIYYSQIVNDFQKGDIAEGYSVSREKKESFPLTVTSAQKNPTAFYLCASSTQGGWTEAFFGQGTRLTVV.

The chain carries TRBV15 and TRBJ1-4, with D unresolved. The V gene's germline CDR1 is LNHNV and CDR2 YYDKDF (reference sequence). The CDR3 is 15 residues long. Trimming removed 0 bases from V and 10 bases from J, with 15 bases in between. CDR3 DNA sequence: TGTGCCACCAGCAGAGATACGGGTTACGGAGGAAAACTGTTTTTT. Its translation: CATSRDTGYGGKLFF. The full variable domain, completed using reference TRBV15 and TRBJ1-4, is DAMVIQNPRYQVTQFGKPVTLSCSQTLNHNVMYWYQQKSSQAPKLLFHYYDKDFNNEADTPDNFQSRRPNTSFCFLDIRSPGLGDTAMYLCATSRDTGYGGKLFFGSGTQLSVL.

V is TRBV6-2 or TRBV6-3 and J is TRBJ2-2; D is undetermined. Germline CDR1 is MNHEY and CDR2 is SVGEGT. Trimming removed 4 bases from V and 5 bases from J, with 14 bases in between. CDR3 length equals 15 residues. CDR3 loop: CASSFGLWGTGELFF. The CDR3 bases are TGTGCCAGCAGTTTTGGGCTCTGGGGAACCGGGGAGCTGTTTTTT.

The chain joins TRBV6-2 or TRBV6-3 to TRBJ1-5; TRBD1 matches 10 bases. V gave up 2 bases and J gave up 4 bases; unmatched junction bases: 14. CDR1 and CDR2 (germline): MNHEY, SVGEGT. The CDR3 has 19 residues. CDR3: CASSYDVVGQGVRNQPQHF. Written as DNA, the CDR3 is TGTGCCAGCAGTTACGACGTAGTTGGACAGGGGGTACGAAATCAGCCCCAGCATTTT.

The chain couples TRBV19 to TRBJ2-1; 11 bases are shared with TRBD2. V shed 7 bases, J shed 7 bases, and the junction held 9 bases outside the gene matches. The CDR3 totals 15 residues. Germline lookup yields CDR1 LNHDA and CDR2 SQIVND (reference sequence). In DNA, the CDR3 is TGTGCCAGTAAATTACTAGCGGGGGCGGGGAATGAGCAGTTCTTC. Its translation is CASKLLAGAGNEQFF.

The rearrangement joins TRBV10-3 to TRBJ2-7; 8 nucleotides match TRBD2. The V segment lost 4 bases and the J segment 2 bases; nucleotides outside the gene matches: 4. CDR1 is ENHRY and CDR2 is SYGVKD in the germline V gene. This CDR3 contains 14 residues. CDR3: CAISGSGSPYEQYF. Here the CDR3 DNA reads TGTGCCATCAGTGGGAGCGGGAGTCCCTACGAGCAGTACTTC.